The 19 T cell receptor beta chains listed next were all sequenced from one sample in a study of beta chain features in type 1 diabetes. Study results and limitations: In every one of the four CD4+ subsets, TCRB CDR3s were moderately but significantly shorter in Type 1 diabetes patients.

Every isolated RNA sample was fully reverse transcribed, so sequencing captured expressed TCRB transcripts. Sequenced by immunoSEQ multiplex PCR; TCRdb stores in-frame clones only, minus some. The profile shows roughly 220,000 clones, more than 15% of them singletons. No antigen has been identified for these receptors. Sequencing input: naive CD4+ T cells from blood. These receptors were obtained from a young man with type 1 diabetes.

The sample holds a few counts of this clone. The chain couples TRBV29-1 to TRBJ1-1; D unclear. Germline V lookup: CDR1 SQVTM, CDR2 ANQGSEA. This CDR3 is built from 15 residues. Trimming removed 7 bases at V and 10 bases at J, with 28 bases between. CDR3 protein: CSACRLLTGEKGAFF. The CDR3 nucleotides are TGCAGCGCTTGTCGTTTATTGACCGGGGAAAAAGGAGCTTTCTTT. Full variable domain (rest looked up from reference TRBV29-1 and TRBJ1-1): SAVISQKPSRDICQRGTSLTIQCQVDSQVTMMFWYRQQPGQSLTLIATANQGSEATYESGFVIDKFPISRPNLTFSTLTVSNMSPEDSSIYLCSACRLLTGEKGAFFGQGTRLTVV.

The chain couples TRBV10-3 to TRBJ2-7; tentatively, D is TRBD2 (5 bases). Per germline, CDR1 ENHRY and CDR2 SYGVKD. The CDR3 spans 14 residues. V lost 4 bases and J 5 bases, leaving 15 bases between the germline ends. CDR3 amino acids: CAISARGDFDEQYF. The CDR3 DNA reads TGTGCCATCAGTGCACGGGGTGATTTCGACGAGCAGTACTTC.

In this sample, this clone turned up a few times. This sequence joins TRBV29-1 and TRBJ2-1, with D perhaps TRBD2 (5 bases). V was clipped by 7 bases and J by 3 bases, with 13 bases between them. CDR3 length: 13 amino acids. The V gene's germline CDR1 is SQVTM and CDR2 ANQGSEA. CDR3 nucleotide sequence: TGCAGCGCGGGAAGTAGTAGCTACAATGAGCAGTTCTTC. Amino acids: CSAGSSSYNEQFF.

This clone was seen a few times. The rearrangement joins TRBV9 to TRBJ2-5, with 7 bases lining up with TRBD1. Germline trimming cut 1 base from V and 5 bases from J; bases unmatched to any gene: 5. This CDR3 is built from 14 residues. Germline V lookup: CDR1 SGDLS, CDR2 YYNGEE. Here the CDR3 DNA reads TGTGCCAGCAGCGTACGAGGGGGCTGGGAGACCCAGTACTTC. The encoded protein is CASSVRGGWETQYF.

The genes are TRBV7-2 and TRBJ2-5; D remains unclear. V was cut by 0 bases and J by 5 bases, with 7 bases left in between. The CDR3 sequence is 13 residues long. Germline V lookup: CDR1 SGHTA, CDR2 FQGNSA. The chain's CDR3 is CASSLAGRETQYF. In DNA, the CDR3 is TGTGCCAGCAGCTTAGCGGGTCGTGAGACCCAGTACTTC.

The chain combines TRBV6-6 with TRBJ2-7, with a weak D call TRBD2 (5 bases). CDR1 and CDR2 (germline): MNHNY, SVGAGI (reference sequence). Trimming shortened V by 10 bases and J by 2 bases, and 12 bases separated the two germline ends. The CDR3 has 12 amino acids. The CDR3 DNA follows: TGTGCCACCCAGAGAGGGACCTACGAGCAGTACTTC. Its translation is CATQRGTYEQYF.

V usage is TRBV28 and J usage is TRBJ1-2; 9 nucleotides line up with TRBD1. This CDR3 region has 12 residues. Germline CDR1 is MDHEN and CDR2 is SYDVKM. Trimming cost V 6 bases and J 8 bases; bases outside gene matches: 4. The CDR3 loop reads CASRQGAGGYTF. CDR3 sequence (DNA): TGTGCCAGCAGACAGGGGGCAGGAGGCTACACCTTC.

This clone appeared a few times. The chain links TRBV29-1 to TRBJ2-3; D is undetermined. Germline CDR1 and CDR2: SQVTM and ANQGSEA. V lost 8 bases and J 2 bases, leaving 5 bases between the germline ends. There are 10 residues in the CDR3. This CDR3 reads CSTITDTQYF. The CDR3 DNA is TGCAGCACCATCACAGATACGCAGTATTTT.

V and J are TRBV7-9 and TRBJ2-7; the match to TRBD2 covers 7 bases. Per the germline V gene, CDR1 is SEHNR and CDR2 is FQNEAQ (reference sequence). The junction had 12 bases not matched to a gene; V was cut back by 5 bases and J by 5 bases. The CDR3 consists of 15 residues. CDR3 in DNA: TGTGCCAGCAGCGCCACGACCGGGAGCGGGGACGAGCAGTACTTC. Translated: CASSATTGSGDEQYF.

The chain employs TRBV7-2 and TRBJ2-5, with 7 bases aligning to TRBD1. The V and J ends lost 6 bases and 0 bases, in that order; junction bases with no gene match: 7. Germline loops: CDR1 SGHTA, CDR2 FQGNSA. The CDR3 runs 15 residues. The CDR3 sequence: CASRVQGWYQETQYF. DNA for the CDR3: TGTGCCAGCAGGGTACAGGGGTGGTACCAAGAGACCCAGTACTTC.

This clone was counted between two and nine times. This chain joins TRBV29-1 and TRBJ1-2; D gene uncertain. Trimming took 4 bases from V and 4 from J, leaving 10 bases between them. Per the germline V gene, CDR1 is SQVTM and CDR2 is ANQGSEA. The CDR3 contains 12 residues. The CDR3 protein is CSVALQAYGYTF. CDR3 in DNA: TGCAGCGTTGCCTTACAAGCCTATGGCTACACCTTC.

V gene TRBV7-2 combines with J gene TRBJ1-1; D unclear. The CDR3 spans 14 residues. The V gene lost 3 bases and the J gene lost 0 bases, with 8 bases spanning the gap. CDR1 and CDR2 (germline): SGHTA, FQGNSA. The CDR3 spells CASSFSTVNTEAFF. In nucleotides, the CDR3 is TGTGCCAGCAGCTTCTCAACTGTGAACACTGAAGCTTTCTTT.

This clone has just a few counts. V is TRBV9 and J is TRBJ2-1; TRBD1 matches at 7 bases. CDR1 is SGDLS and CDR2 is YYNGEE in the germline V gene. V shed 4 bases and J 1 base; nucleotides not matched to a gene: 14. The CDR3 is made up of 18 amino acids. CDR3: CASSPREGQSFSYNEQFF. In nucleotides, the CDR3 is TGTGCCAGCAGCCCCCGTGAGGGACAGAGTTTTTCCTACAATGAGCAGTTCTTC.

The CDR3 loop is CAISEANVLTF. CDR3 DNA sequence: TGTGCCATCAGTGAGGCCAACGTCCTGACTTTC. The chain is built from TRBV10-3 and TRBJ2-6, with no clear D. Germline CDR1 is ENHRY and CDR2 is SYGVKD. V was pared by 2 bases and J by 7 bases, with 0 bases between. The length of the CDR3 is 11 residues.

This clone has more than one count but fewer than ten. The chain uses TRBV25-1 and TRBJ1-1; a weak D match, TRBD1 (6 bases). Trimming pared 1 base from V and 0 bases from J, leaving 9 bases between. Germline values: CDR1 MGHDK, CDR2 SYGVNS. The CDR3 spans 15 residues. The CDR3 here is CASSELTGLNTEAFF. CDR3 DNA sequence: TGTGCCAGCAGTGAATTAACAGGGTTGAACACTGAAGCTTTCTTT.

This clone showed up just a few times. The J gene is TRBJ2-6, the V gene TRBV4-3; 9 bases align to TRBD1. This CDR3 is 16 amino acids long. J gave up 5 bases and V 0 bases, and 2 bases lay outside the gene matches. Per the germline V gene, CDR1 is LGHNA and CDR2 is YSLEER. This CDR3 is CASSQEGQGWANVLTF. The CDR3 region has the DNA TGCGCCAGCAGCCAAGAGGGACAGGGTTGGGCCAACGTCCTGACTTTC.

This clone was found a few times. CDR3: CAIKGTPNTEAFF. As DNA, the CDR3 is TGTGCCATCAAGGGGACTCCGAACACTGAAGCTTTCTTT. The chain carries TRBV10-3 and TRBJ1-1; D is possibly TRBD1 (5 bases). CDR3 length: 13 residues. Germline V gene sequence: CDR1 ENHRY, CDR2 SYGVKD. Trimming removed 7 bases at V and 1 base at J, with 10 bases between.

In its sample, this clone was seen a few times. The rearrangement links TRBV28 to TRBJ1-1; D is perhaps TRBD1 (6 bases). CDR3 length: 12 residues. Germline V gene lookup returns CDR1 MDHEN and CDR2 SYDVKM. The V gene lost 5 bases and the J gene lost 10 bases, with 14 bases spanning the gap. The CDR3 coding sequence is TGTGCCAGCAGTCCTAACACAGGGCGAGCTTTCTTT. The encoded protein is CASSPNTGRAFF.

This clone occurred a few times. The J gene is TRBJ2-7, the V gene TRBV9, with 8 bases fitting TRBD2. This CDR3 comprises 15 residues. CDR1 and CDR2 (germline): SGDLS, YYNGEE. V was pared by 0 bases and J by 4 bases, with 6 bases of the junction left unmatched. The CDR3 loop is CASSVEAGERYEQYF. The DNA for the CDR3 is TGTGCCAGCAGCGTAGAAGCGGGAGAGAGGTACGAGCAGTACTTC.